The next 18 T cell receptor beta chains were all read from a single sample in a study of T-cell memory formation after mild COVID-19. TCRdb fed the 5' RACE reads into MiXCR, producing one record per CDR3 protein. The data hold hundreds of thousands of distinct CDR3 sequences, with approximately 15% observed a single time. Sample: PBMCs or a T cell subset sorted from them (not recorded which). These receptors came from a man younger than 35 who had mild COVID-19 (a few samples of this study predate the infection). Cell type and time point are not known.

This clonotype has more than one count but fewer than ten. The chain has TRBV20-1 and TRBJ1-4, with 8 bases matching TRBD1. The J segment lost 7 bases and the V segment lost 1 base, leaving 5 bases of the junction unmatched. This CDR3 contains 14 residues. Germline V gives CDR1 DFQATT, CDR2 SNEGSKA (reference sequence). CDR3 nucleotides: TGCAGTGCTAGAGCGGGACAGGAATTTGAAAAACTGTTTTTT. Amino acids: CSARAGQEFEKLFF.

This clonotype turned up a few times. This chain connects TRBV5-1 to TRBJ2-6; 7 bases are a match to TRBD2. Germline-derived CDR1 and CDR2 are SGHRS and YFSETQ. The V and J ends lost 0 bases and 2 bases, in that order; junction bases with no gene match: 8. The CDR3 has 18 amino acids. CDR3 region: CASSLAGEGSPGANVLTF. CDR3 coding DNA: TGCGCCAGCAGCTTGGCCGGGGAGGGGTCCCCTGGGGCCAACGTCCTGACTTTC.

The chain is built from TRBV20-1 and TRBJ1-4, with D maybe TRBD1 (5 bases). Trimming removed 5 bases at V and 5 bases at J, with 15 bases between. From germline, CDR1 is DFQATT and CDR2 SNEGSKA (reference sequence). The CDR3 contains 14 residues. This CDR3 reads CSARSGGWNEKLFF. The CDR3 DNA follows: TGCAGTGCTCGGAGCGGGGGTTGGAATGAAAAACTGTTTTTT.

This clonotype was counted between two and nine times. V and J are TRBV4-3 and TRBJ2-7; D tentatively fits TRBD1 or TRBD2 (5 bases each). Germline assignment: CDR1 LGHNA and CDR2 YSLEER. Trimming shortened V by 1 base and J by 4 bases, and 14 bases separated the two germline ends. CDR3 size: 15 residues. The CDR3 nucleotides are TGCGCCAGCAGCCAAGGGACCAGGGAGCATTACGAGCAGTACTTC. As protein: CASSQGTREHYEQYF.

This clonotype was detected ten times or more. J is TRBJ1-1 and V is TRBV12-3 or TRBV12-4; D unresolved. The CDR3 extends over 13 amino acids. The ends were cut back, 3 bases at V and 1 base at J, with 6 bases in the middle. The CDR3 region has the DNA TGTGCCAGCAGTTTTGGTCCGAACACTGAAGCTTTCTTT. Protein sequence: CASSFGPNTEAFF.

This clonotype showed up just a few times. The chain carries TRBV20-1 and TRBJ2-5, with 10 bases fitting TRBD2. The CDR3 loop spans 13 amino acids. V lost 1 base, J lost 5 bases, and 1 base stayed unmatched. Germline V gene lookup returns CDR1 DFQATT and CDR2 SNEGSKA (reference sequence). CDR3 sequence reads: CSARVSGGETQYF. In DNA, the CDR3 is TGCAGTGCTAGAGTTAGCGGGGGGGAGACCCAGTACTTC.

V gene TRBV9 combines with J gene TRBJ2-1; perhaps TRBD1 as D (5 bases). Germline CDR1 SGDLS, CDR2 YYNGEE. The CDR3 sequence is 14 residues long. Deletions cut 3 bases from V and 11 bases from J, with 18 bases between. The CDR3: CASSAHSRESKQFF. The CDR3 nucleotides are TGTGCCAGCAGCGCCCATTCCAGGGAATCGAAGCAGTTCTTC.

CDR3 nucleotides: TGCGCCAGCAGCGAGGGACAGGGCCTCTATAATTCACCCCTCCACTTT. Encoded protein: CASSEGQGLYNSPLHF. The V call is TRBV5-1, the J call TRBJ1-6, with 9 nucleotides matching TRBD1. With 4 bases clipped from V and 3 bases from J, the junction kept 5 bases outside the gene matches. CDR3 length: 16 amino acids. CDR1 and CDR2 (germline): SGHRS, YFSETQ.

There are a few counts of this clonotype. This sequence joins TRBV7-9 and TRBJ1-2, with a tentative D call TRBD1 (5 bases). Germline V gene data show CDR1 as SEHNR and CDR2 as FQNEAQ (reference sequence). The V and J ends lost 1 base and 6 bases respectively, with 15 bases between them. The CDR3 sequence is 15 residues long. The CDR3 reads CASSLVARAYHGYTF. The DNA for the CDR3 is TGTGCCAGCAGCTTAGTTGCCAGGGCCTATCATGGCTACACCTTC.

This clonotype was recorded at least ten times. The chain is built from TRBV6-1 and TRBJ2-7; a possible D gene is TRBD1 (6 bases). CDR1 is MNHNS and CDR2 is SASEGT in the germline V gene. V was clipped by 5 bases and J by 6 bases, with 11 bases between them. This CDR3 is built from 12 residues. Here the CDR3 reads CASSPQGTEQYF. The CDR3 DNA reads TGTGCCAGCAGTCCACAGGGAACCGAGCAGTACTTC.

V usage is TRBV7-2 and J usage is TRBJ2-4; D is uncertain. The CDR3 loop spans 16 amino acids. Germline CDR1 is SGHTA and CDR2 is FQGNSA. V was cut by 2 bases and J by 5 bases, with 16 bases left in between. The CDR3 DNA sequence: TGTGCCAGCAGCTTACAATCTGCTAGTTACCAAAACATTCAGTACTTC. Its protein is CASSLQSASYQNIQYF.

This clonotype was seen only a few times. The chain is built from TRBV5-1 and TRBJ1-1; 7 bases are shared with TRBD1. This CDR3 contains 14 residues. Germline loops: CDR1 SGHRS, CDR2 YFSETQ. After removal of 4 bases from V and 3 bases from J, the junction contained 6 bases not matched to a gene. For the CDR3, the DNA is TGCGCCAGCAGCCGAGGGGGCGAGGACACTGAAGCTTTCTTT. Its translation: CASSRGGEDTEAFF.

In its sample, this clonotype was seen a few times. This chain links TRBV28 with TRBJ2-6, with 8 nucleotides matching TRBD2. V gave up 5 bases and J gave up 2 bases; unmatched junction bases: 20. CDR3 length equals 21 residues. Germline V CDR1 and CDR2: MDHEN, SYDVKM. For the CDR3, the DNA is TGTGCCAGCAGTCCGCGGGGGGCGCTTTTCAAAGGCGCTCCTGGGGCCAACGTCCTGACTTTC. Protein product: CASSPRGALFKGAPGANVLTF.

This chain connects TRBV18 to TRBJ1-3, with 7 bases matching TRBD1. The V gene end was trimmed by 5 bases and the J gene end by 6 bases; junction bases not matched to a gene: 4. The CDR3 extends over 13 amino acids. CDR1 and CDR2 (germline): KGHSH, LQKENI. The CDR3 DNA reads TGTGCCAGCTCAGAGGGACAGAAAAACACCATATATTTT. Protein product: CASSEGQKNTIYF.

This clonotype was seen a few times. The chain carries TRBV7-9 and TRBJ2-1, with D possibly matching TRBD1 (5 bases). With 1 base removed from V and 5 bases from J, the gap between germline ends came to 12 bases. CDR1 and CDR2 (germline): SEHNR, FQNEAQ (reference sequence). CDR3 length: 15 residues. CDR3 amino acids: CASSLVGKGHNEQFF. CDR3 nucleotides: TGTGCCAGCAGCTTAGTAGGCAAGGGGCACAATGAGCAGTTCTTC.

The table lists this clonotype with a few counts. This chain joins TRBV5-1 and TRBJ2-7, with D possibly being TRBD2 (6 bases). Germline values: CDR1 SGHRS, CDR2 YFSETQ. The CDR3 extends over 14 amino acids. V lost 7 bases, J lost 2 bases, and 16 bases lay in between. The CDR3 spells CASGSGGPAYEQYF. The CDR3 nucleotides are TGCGCCAGCGGGAGCGGAGGGCCCGCCTACGAGCAGTACTTC.

This sequence joins TRBV7-2 and TRBJ2-5; 12 bases align to TRBD1. The germline V gene has CDR1 SGHTA and CDR2 FQGNSA. There are 16 residues in the CDR3. Losses at the gene ends were 1 base for V and 5 bases for J; bases not matched to a gene: 5. In DNA form, the CDR3 reads TGTGCCAGCAGCTTAGTGGGACAGGGGGCTTGGGAGACCCAGTACTTC. Translating gives CASSLVGQGAWETQYF.

This clonotype was counted only a few times. Written as DNA, the CDR3 is TGTGCCAGCAGTTACTATCCAGGGGCGTTTGCAACTAATGAAAAACTGTTTTTT. Translated, it gives CASSYYPGAFATNEKLFF. The chain recombines TRBV6-5 with TRBJ1-4, with D tentatively TRBD1 (6 bases). CDR3 length equals 18 residues. Germline CDR1 reads MNHEY; CDR2 reads SVGAGI. With 1 base removed from V and 0 bases from J, the gap between germline ends came to 15 bases.